This T cell receptor beta chain stems from a study of shared clonotypes between healthy human individuals. The assay was immunoSEQ multiplex PCR, and TCRdb's table has in-frame clones only and misses some. The top ten clones hold about 0.36% of a sample with some 2,500,000 clones, about 90% of them seen once. Donors were healthy HIV-negative adults without recently reported acute infections or vaccinations. V dropped 8 bases and J dropped 4 bases, with 11 bases sitting between them. From germline, CDR1 is MDHEN and CDR2 SYDVKM. The CDR3 runs 12 residues. The sample taken for sequencing was naive CD4+ T cells from PBMCs. The subset was: CD45RA+ positively selected. This chain joins TRBV28 and TRBJ1-1; D is ambiguous. This receptor was obtained from a man younger than 30 in good health. Some clones in this sample may be carry-over from other donors' samples. CDR3 bases: TGTGCCAGCCAAAGGCCCGGCACTGAAGCTTTCTTT. This codes for CASQRPGTEAFF.